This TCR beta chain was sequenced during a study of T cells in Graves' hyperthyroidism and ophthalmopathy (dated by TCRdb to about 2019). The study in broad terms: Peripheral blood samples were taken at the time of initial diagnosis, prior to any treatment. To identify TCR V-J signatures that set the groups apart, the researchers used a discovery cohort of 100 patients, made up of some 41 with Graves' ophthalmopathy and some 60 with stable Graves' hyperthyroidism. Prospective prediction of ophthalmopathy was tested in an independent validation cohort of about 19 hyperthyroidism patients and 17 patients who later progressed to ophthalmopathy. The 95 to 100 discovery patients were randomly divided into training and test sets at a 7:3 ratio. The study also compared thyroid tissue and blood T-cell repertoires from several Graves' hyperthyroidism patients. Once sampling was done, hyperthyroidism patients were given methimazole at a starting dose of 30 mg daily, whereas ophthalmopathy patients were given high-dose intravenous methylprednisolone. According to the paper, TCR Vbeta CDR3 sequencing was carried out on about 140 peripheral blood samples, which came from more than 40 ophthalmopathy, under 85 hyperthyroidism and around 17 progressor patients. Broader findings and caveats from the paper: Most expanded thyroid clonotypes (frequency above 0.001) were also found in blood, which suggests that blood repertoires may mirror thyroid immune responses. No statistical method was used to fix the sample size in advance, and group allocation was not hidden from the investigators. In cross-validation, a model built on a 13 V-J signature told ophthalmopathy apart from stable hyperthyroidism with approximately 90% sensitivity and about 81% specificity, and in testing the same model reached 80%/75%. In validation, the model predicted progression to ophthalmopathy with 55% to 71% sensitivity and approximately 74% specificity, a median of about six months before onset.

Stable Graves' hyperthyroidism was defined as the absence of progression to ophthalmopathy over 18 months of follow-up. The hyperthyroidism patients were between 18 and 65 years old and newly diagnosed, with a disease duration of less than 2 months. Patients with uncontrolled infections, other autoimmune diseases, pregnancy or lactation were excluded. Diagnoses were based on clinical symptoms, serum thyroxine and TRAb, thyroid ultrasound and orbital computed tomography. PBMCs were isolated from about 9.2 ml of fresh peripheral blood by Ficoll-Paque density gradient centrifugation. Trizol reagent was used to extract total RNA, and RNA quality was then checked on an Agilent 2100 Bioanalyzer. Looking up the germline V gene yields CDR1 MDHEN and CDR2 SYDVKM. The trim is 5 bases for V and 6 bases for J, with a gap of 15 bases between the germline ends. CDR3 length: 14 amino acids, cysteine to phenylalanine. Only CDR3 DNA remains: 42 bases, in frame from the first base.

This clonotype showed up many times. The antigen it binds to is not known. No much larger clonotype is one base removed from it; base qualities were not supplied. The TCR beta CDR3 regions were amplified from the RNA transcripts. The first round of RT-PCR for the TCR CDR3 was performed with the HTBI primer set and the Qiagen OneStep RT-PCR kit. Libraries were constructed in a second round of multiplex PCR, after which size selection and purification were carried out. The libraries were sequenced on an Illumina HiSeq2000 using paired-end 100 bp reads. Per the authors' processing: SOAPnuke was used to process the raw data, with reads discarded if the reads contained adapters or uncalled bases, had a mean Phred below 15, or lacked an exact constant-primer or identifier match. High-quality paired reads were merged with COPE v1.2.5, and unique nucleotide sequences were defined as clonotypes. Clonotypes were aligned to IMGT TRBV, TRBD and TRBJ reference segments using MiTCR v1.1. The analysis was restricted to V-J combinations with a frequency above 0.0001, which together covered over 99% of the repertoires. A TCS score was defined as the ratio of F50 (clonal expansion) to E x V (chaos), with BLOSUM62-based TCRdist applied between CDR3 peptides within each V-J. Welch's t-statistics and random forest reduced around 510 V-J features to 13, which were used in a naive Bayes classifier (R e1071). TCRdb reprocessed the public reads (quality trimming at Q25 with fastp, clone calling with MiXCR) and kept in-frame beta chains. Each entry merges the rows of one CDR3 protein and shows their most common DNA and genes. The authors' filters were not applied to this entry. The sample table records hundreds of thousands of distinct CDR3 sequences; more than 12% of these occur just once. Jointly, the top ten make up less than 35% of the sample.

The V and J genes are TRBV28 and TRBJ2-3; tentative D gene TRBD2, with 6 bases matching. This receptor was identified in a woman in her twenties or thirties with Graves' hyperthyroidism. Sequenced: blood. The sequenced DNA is TGTGCCAGCAGTCCCGCGGGACGAGGTGATACGCAGTATTTT. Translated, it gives CASSPAGRGDTQYF. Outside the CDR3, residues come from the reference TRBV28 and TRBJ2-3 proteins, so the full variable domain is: DVKVTQSSRYLVKRTGEKVFLECVQDMDHENMFWYRQDPGLGLRLIYFSYDVKMKEKGDIPEGYSVSREKKERFSLILESASTNQTSMYLCASSPAGRGDTQYFGPGTRLTVL.